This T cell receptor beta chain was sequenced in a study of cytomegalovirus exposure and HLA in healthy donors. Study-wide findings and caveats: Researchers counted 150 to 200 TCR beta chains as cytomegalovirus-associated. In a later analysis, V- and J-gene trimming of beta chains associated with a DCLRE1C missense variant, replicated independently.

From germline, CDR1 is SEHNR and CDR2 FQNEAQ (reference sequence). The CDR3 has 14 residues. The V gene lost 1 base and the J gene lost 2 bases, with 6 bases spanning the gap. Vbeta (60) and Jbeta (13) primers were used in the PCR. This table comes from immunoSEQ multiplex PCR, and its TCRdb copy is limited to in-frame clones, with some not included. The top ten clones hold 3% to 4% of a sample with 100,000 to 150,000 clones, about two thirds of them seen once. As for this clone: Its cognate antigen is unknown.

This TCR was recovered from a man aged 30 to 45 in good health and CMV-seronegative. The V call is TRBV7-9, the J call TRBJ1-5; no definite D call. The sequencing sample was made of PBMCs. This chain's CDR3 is CASSLGQRNQPQHF. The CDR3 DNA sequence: TGTGCCAGCAGCTTAGGACAACGCAATCAGCCCCAGCATTTT.